This TCR beta chain was documented in a study of regulatory T cells in long-lasting Graves disease. iRepertoire HTBI primers and Arm-PCR of CDR3 regions built TCR beta libraries. In TCRdb, the multiplex PCR reads were re-called with MiXCR into one record per CDR3 protein. The sample holds 350,000 to 400,000 distinct CDR3 sequences; under 20% are singletons and the top ten take 20% to 25%. This CDR3 region has 16 residues. CDR1 is MNHNS and CDR2 is SASEGT in the germline V gene. Trimming shortened V by 8 bases and J by 4 bases, and 20 bases separated the two germline ends. Time point given: newly diagnosed GD, antithyroid drugs for less than 3 months. Following extraction of RNA from PBMCs, that RNA was used to make the TCR library. The data were also submitted as part of a second study, on T cells in Graves' hyperthyroidism and ophthalmopathy.

This chain links TRBV6-1 with TRBJ2-2; D is tentatively TRBD1 or TRBD2 (6 bases each). The receptor was isolated from a woman aged 18-29 years with Graves disease. The sample was peripheral blood mononuclear cells (PBMCs), taken at new diagnosis, from a patient treated with antithyroid drugs. The DNA for the CDR3 is TGTGCCAGCGTCCCTTTGGGGGGCGGATTCACCGGGGAGCTGTTTTTT. Amino acid sequence: CASVPLGGGFTGELFF.